This T cell receptor beta chain came from a study of blood T cells in healthy people across ages. The use of a sample-barcoded 5' primer and a J-beta primer mix characterized a second PCR of about 7 to 12 cycles. TCRdb re-called the 5' RACE reads through MiXCR, storing one row per CDR3 protein. Among about 1,400,000 distinct CDR3 sequences, roughly 59% were seen once, and the ten largest hold 6.5% to 8%. CDR3 length: 15 amino acids. The germline gives CDR1 SGHRS, CDR2 YFSETQ. V trimming: 2 bases; J trimming: 2 bases; junction bases outside the gene matches: 6. A few counts support this clonotype. This receptor was taken from a man aged 18 to 30 in good health. The chain employs TRBV5-1 and TRBJ2-5; 7 bases are a match to TRBD2. The sample comprised blood. CDR3 amino acids: CASSFRGRDQETQYF. CDR3 in DNA: TGCGCCAGCAGCTTTCGCGGGAGAGATCAAGAGACCCAGTACTTC.